The present entry profiles one TCR beta chain with its context. Its antigen is currently not known. Base qualities are missing; no much larger clone stands one base away. The sample belongs to a study of identical twins (dated by TCRdb to between 2015 and 2016). Describing the broader study: To test whether fetal clonotypes persist, this study deep-sequenced TCR alpha and beta repertoires from monozygotic twins, from unrelated adults of various ages, and from cord blood. To rule out contamination, replicate twin experiments were performed at different times with different library preparation protocols.

Points the paper makes about the study in general: Compared with coincidental sharing between unrelated individuals, an excess of low generation-probability sequences was observed among out-of-frame TCR alpha sequences shared between twins. In monozygotic twins, recombination models systematically underestimated out-of-frame TCR alpha sharing, but the models matched the sharing seen between unrelated individuals. Fewer insertions were carried by abundant cord blood beta clonotypes; a weaker similar trend was observed in young adult naive repertoires, while no such trend was observed in memory repertoires. Zero-insertion analyses could be partly confounded by invariant T cells such as MAIT and iNKT, though diverse VJ usage argued against such confounding for most clonotypes. In beta out-of-frame sequences, excess twin sharing was weaker, because having fewer shared sequences lowered the signal-to-noise ratio. Because the same donors could not be followed over many years, the conclusions relied on cross-sectional statistical analysis.

After removal of 5 bases from V and 7 bases from J, the junction retains 10 bases not matched to a gene. Including cysteine and phenylalanine, the CDR3 has 14 amino acids. Only CDR3 DNA remains: 42 bases, in frame from the first base. Every donor was a healthy Caucasian. The twin cohort consisted of three pairs of female monozygotic twins, all aged roughly 18 to 29 years. The RNA used for TCR libraries was isolated from peripheral blood mononuclear cells. Libraries were made using 5' RACE. Sequencing was performed on an Illumina HiSeq 2000. A universal primer binding site was added through template switching, and the final cDNA carried a unique molecular identifier so that TCR cDNA molecules could be counted accurately. Specific primers in the conserved constant-segment region were used to synthesize first-strand cDNA for TCR alpha and beta chains. To control for contamination, each cDNA library was double barcoded with a SMART-Mk sample barcode plus Illumina barcodes. TruSeq adapter sequences, together with Illumina sample barcodes, were added in two successive PCR steps. TCR alpha and beta cDNA libraries were sequenced on the Illumina HiSeq platform with custom primers. In the source study's methods: MiGEC was used to process raw reads and extract unique molecular identifiers, and MiXCR was used to find CDR3 positions. Recombination models were inferred per individual with the repgenHMM and IGoR tools using an EM algorithm. Shared clonotypes were analyzed with the tcR package in R, and sharing was normalized by the product of cloneset sizes. To study raw recombination free of thymic and clonal selection effects, out-of-frame nonproductive sequences were analyzed. Clones were called with MiXCR by TCRdb after fastp trimmed the public reads at Q25, and only in-frame beta chains were retained. Duplicate CDR3 protein sequences are folded into a single record with the most common DNA and genes. The authors' filters were not applied to this entry. This sample comprises hundreds of thousands of distinct CDR3 sequences, about 9.4% of them detected only once. The top ten clones comprise more than 0.75% of the sample.

This sample also belongs to another study, concerning yellow fever vaccine responses in identical twins. Reported in the second study: According to the authors, the vaccine-induced T cell response in identical twins seemed to be partly convergent and partly specific to each individual. The study precisely tracked vaccine-responding T cell clones in identical twins.

The TCR was taken from a woman aged 18-29 years in good health. The specimen sequenced was PBMCs. Recombination connected TRBV12-3 or TRBV12-4 to TRBJ1-2, with TRBD1 identical over 7 junction bases. The bases are TGTGCCAGCAGTCCCCGACAGGGTTTCCGTGGCTACACCTTC. Translated, this is CASSPRQGFRGYTF.